The clone carrying this T cell receptor (beta chain) was seen only a few times. Its cognate antigen is unknown. These data come from a study of CD8 T cells in ankylosing spondylitis. Findings and limits, study-wide: Significantly higher representation of disease-linked clones was reported for matched ankylosing spondylitis synovial fluid.

Germline lookup yields CDR1 SGHVS and CDR2 FNYEAQ. Trimming pared 5 bases from V and 1 base from J, leaving 17 bases between. The CDR3 is 16 residues long. TCRdb reprocessed the 5' RACE reads via MiXCR and lists one record per CDR3 protein. The sample contains roughly 180,000 distinct CDR3 sequences, roughly 13% of which appear only once. Specimen: blood, either unsorted or a sorted T cell fraction (not recorded which). The sequence came from a male donor with ankylosing spondylitis or in good health (not recorded which). This sequence joins TRBV7-6 and TRBJ1-1, with D possibly TRBD1 on 5 matching bases. The CDR3 loop is CASSQTTGASNTEAFF. In nucleotides, the CDR3 is TGTGCCAGCAGCCAGACCACAGGAGCATCGAACACTGAAGCTTTCTTT.